Below, 13 T cell receptor beta chains from the same sample are listed, as sequenced in a study of cytomegalovirus exposure and HLA in healthy donors. The assay was immunoSEQ multiplex PCR, and TCRdb's table has in-frame clones only and misses some. The sample holds 250,000 to 300,000 clones, 80% to 90% seen once. Sequenced input: PBMCs. The receptors originated from a woman between 18 and 29 years old in good health and CMV-seronegative.

This clone was seen only a few times. The V and J genes are TRBV5-1 and TRBJ2-5; TRBD2 is a possible D gene (5 bases). CDR3 length: 15 residues. Trimming stripped 1 base from V and 5 bases from J, with 15 bases between. Looked up from germline, CDR1 is SGHRS and CDR2 is YFSETQ. Here the CDR3 reads CASSLREYKGETQYF. In nucleotides, the CDR3 is TGCGCCAGCAGCTTGAGGGAGTATAAAGGGGAGACCCAGTACTTC.

V gene TRBV7-9 combines with J gene TRBJ1-2; the match to TRBD1 covers 9 bases. The CDR3 has 13 residues. Per germline, CDR1 SEHNR and CDR2 FQNEAQ (reference sequence). With 6 bases clipped from V and 2 bases from J, the junction kept 1 base outside the gene matches. The chain's CDR3 is CASRQGANYGYTF. CDR3 nucleotide sequence: TGTGCCAGCAGACAGGGGGCGAACTATGGCTACACCTTC.

This rearrangement joins TRBV19 to TRBJ2-2, with TRBD1 identical over 8 bases. V shed 3 bases and J 6 bases; nucleotides not matched to a gene: 6. Germline V lookup: CDR1 LNHDA, CDR2 SQIVND (reference sequence). There are 15 residues in the CDR3. DNA of the CDR3: TGTGCCAGTAGTATGACAGGGGAAGGGTCCGGGGAGCTGTTTTTT. This encodes CASSMTGEGSGELFF. The variable domain in full, completed from reference TRBV19 and TRBJ2-2, reads DGGITQSPKYLFRKEGQNVTLSCEQNLNHDAMYWYRQDPGQGLRLIYYSQIVNDFQKGDIAEGYSVSREKKESFPLTVTSAQKNPTAFYLCASSMTGEGSGELFFGEGSRLTVL.

The chain recombines TRBV7-8 with TRBJ1-1, with D tentatively TRBD1 (5 bases). This CDR3 has 15 residues. V was shortened by 1 base and J by 0 bases, with 9 bases between the two germline ends. Per the germline V gene, CDR1 is SGHVS and CDR2 is FQNEAQ. Written as DNA, the CDR3 is TGTGCCAGCAGCTTAGGGGCAGGGATGAACACTGAAGCTTTCTTT. Residues: CASSLGAGMNTEAFF.

The gene calls are TRBV27 and TRBJ2-7, with 7 bases aligning to TRBD1. The V gene's germline CDR1 is MNHEY and CDR2 SMNVEV (reference sequence). The CDR3 totals 15 residues. V shed 4 bases, J shed 2 bases, and the junction held 8 bases outside the gene matches. The CDR3 here is CASSSGTESTYEQYF. Here the CDR3 DNA reads TGTGCCAGCAGTTCCGGGACAGAGTCTACCTACGAGCAGTACTTC.

This sequence joins TRBV2 and TRBJ1-1, with TRBD1 as a possible D gene (5 bases). Germline values: CDR1 SNHLY, CDR2 FYNNEI. CDR3 length: 13 residues. V was pared by 10 bases and J by 4 bases, with 16 bases between. CDR3: CATTGRGLTEAFF. The CDR3, as DNA: TGTGCCACCACGGGGAGGGGACTCACTGAAGCTTTCTTT.

The chain couples TRBV6-4 to TRBJ2-2, with a possible D match to TRBD2 (6 bases). CDR1 is MRHNA, CDR2 SNTAGT, per germline. V lost 2 bases, J lost 4 bases, and 14 bases lay in between. The CDR3 totals 16 residues. The CDR3 is CASSDREVGGTGELFF. The CDR3 nucleotides read TGTGCCAGCAGTGACAGGGAAGTGGGGGGCACCGGGGAGCTGTTTTTT.

This clone appeared once. This sequence joins TRBV4-1 and TRBJ2-7, with 13 bases aligning to TRBD2. Germline lookup yields CDR1 MGHRA and CDR2 YSYEKL. V was clipped by 4 bases and J by 4 bases; unmatched bases: 10. The CDR3 totals 17 residues. The CDR3 DNA sequence: TGCGCCAGCAGCCGATGGACTAGCGGGAGAAGATCGTACGAGCAGTACTTC. It specifies CASSRWTSGRRSYEQYF.

The chain recombines TRBV5-1 with TRBJ2-7; D perhaps matches TRBD1 (5 bases). The V and J ends lost 0 bases and 3 bases respectively, with 7 bases between them. The CDR3 sequence is 13 residues long. Germline loops: CDR1 SGHRS, CDR2 YFSETQ. The CDR3 loop reads CASSLGQNYEQYF. The CDR3 DNA reads TGCGCCAGCAGCTTGGGACAGAACTACGAGCAGTACTTC.

This clone was seen more than once but under ten times. The chain has TRBV18 and TRBJ2-2, with unresolved D. The CDR3 is 14 amino acids. Looked up from germline, CDR1 is KGHSH and CDR2 is LQKENI. V was trimmed by 3 bases and J by 3 bases, leaving 8 bases between them. The CDR3 loop reads CASSPLGDTGELFF. DNA for the CDR3: TGTGCCAGCTCACCCCTAGGAGACACCGGGGAGCTGTTTTTT. Combining the CDR3 with reference TRBV18 and TRBJ2-2 gives the whole variable domain NAGVMQNPRHLVRRRGQEARLRCSPMKGHSHVYWYRQLPEEGLKFMVYLQKENIIDESGMPKERFSAEFPKEGPSILRIQQVVRGDSAAYFCASSPLGDTGELFFGEGSRLTVL.

The J gene is TRBJ1-1, the V gene TRBV27, with 9 bases fitting TRBD1. Germline assignment: CDR1 MNHEY and CDR2 SMNVEV (reference sequence). Germline trimming cut 5 bases from V and 3 bases from J; bases unmatched to any gene: 7. There are 15 residues in the CDR3. The DNA of the CDR3 is TGTGCCAGCAGTCCCAGACAGGGGGGGGACACTGAAGCTTTCTTT. It specifies CASSPRQGGDTEAFF.

This clone came up a few times. The rearrangement joins TRBV29-1 to TRBJ1-2; D perhaps matches TRBD1 (5 bases). CDR1 and CDR2 (germline): SQVTM, ANQGSEA. V was cut by 4 bases and J by 3 bases, with 12 bases left in between. The CDR3 covers 13 residues. CDR3 in DNA: TGCAGCGTTGCGTTGGGGGAGGACTATGGCTACACCTTC. This encodes CSVALGEDYGYTF.

The chain is built from TRBV19 and TRBJ1-1; D is ambiguous. V was pared by 4 bases and J by 1 base, with 7 bases between. The CDR3 is 13 residues long. Germline CDR1 LNHDA, CDR2 SQIVND (reference sequence). CDR3 loop: CASSSGPNTEAFF. DNA of the CDR3: TGTGCCAGTAGTAGCGGCCCGAACACTGAAGCTTTCTTT. Filled out from reference TRBV19 and TRBJ1-1, the complete variable domain reads DGGITQSPKYLFRKEGQNVTLSCEQNLNHDAMYWYRQDPGQGLRLIYYSQIVNDFQKGDIAEGYSVSREKKESFPLTVTSAQKNPTAFYLCASSSGPNTEAFFGQGTRLTVV.